Below, 17 T cell receptor beta chains from the same sample are listed, as sequenced in a study of PD-1 blockade in classical Hodgkin lymphoma (dated by TCRdb to the early 2020s). The sample's time point label is to be understood as: cycle 2 day 1 (C2D1) of nivolumab. Relapse after autologous stem cell transplantation had occurred in all trial patients, and cohorts A, B and C were distinguished by prior brentuximab vedotin exposure. The library was built by means of the immunoSEQ multiplex PCR assay. TCRdb took over this immuneACCESS table, retaining in-frame rearrangements with V and J assigned. Such tables are incomplete; in checked studies, under half of the missing clones stem from an unresolved V gene, and the remainder is unexplained. The sample table lists over 35,000 clones, around 80% of them with a count of one. 22% of the sample belongs to the ten largest clones. Sequencing used peripheral blood mononuclear cells (PBMCs), obtained before the second cycle of nivolumab. These receptors all come from a human donor with classical Hodgkin lymphoma.

This chain links TRBV13 with TRBJ1-2, with 7 positions matching TRBD1. Germline CDR1 PRHDT, CDR2 FYEKMQ (reference sequence). V lost 4 bases and J lost 0; bases outside the gene matches: 2. The CDR3 is made up of 14 amino acids. The DNA for the CDR3 is TGTGCCAGCAGCTCGACAGGGACTAACTATGGCTACACCTTC. The encoded protein is CASSSTGTNYGYTF.

This rearrangement joins TRBV30 to TRBJ1-5, with 11 bases that match TRBD1. Germline CDR1 is GTSNPN and CDR2 is SVGIG (reference sequence). V lost 2 bases to trimming and J lost 5 bases; unmatched junction nucleotides: 5. The CDR3 loop spans 15 amino acids. CDR3 nucleotides: TGTGCCTGGAGTTCCGGACAGGGGGCCGATCAGCCCCAGCATTTT. Protein: CAWSSGQGADQPQHF.

The chain links TRBV6-1 to TRBJ1-5; maybe TRBD1 (6 bases). CDR1 is MNHNS, CDR2 SASEGT, per germline. Trimming removed 6 bases from V and 2 bases from J, with 14 bases in between. The CDR3 has 15 amino acids. CDR3 in amino acids: CASSLQGSGNQPQHF. The CDR3 nucleotides read TGTGCCAGCAGCTTACAGGGTAGTGGCAATCAGCCCCAGCATTTT.

The chain carries TRBV10-1 and TRBJ2-3, with D unresolved. V was trimmed by 3 bases and J by 8 bases, leaving 12 bases between them. CDR1 and CDR2 from the germline V gene are WNHNN and SYGVQD (reference sequence). The CDR3 extends over 13 amino acids. CDR3 sequence reads: CASSDPPPGTQYF. CDR3 DNA: TGCGCCAGCAGTGATCCTCCGCCGGGTACGCAGTATTTT.

The genes are TRBV5-6 and TRBJ1-2; 8 bases match TRBD1. The V gene's germline CDR1 is SGHDT and CDR2 YYEEEE. The CDR3 extends over 15 amino acids. V shed 2 bases, J shed 0 bases, and the junction held 3 bases outside the gene matches. CDR3 protein: CASSLGTGTNYGYTF. CDR3 sequence (DNA): TGTGCCAGCAGCTTAGGGACAGGTACTAACTATGGCTACACCTTC.

V gene TRBV7-2 combines with J gene TRBJ1-1; D might be TRBD1 (6 bases). Germline loops: CDR1 SGHTA, CDR2 FQGNSA. This CDR3 contains 14 residues. V dropped 5 bases and J dropped 3 bases, with 13 bases sitting between them. CDR3 sequence: CASSMWTADTEAFF. CDR3 in DNA: TGTGCCAGCAGCATGTGGACAGCGGACACTGAAGCTTTCTTT.

V and J are TRBV7-3 and TRBJ1-5, with D possibly TRBD1 on 5 matching bases. This CDR3 spans 15 amino acids. Germline V lookup: CDR1 SGHTA, CDR2 FQGTGA. V dropped 5 bases and J dropped 4 bases, with 15 bases sitting between them. CDR3 in amino acids: CASSPQTGENQPQHF. The CDR3 nucleotides are TGTGCCAGCAGCCCGCAGACGGGGGAAAATCAGCCCCAGCATTTT.

This clone has only a few counts. The rearrangement uses TRBV2 and TRBJ1-3; D gene ambiguous. Deletions cut 1 base from V and 1 base from J, with 8 bases between. Germline assignment: CDR1 SNHLY and CDR2 FYNNEI. The CDR3 has 15 residues. CDR3 DNA sequence: TGTGCCAGCAGTGAAGTGTTAGGGTCTGGAAACACCATATATTTT. The encoded protein is CASSEVLGSGNTIYF.

The CDR3 DNA reads TGTGCCAGCAGCGCTACTCCGGGACGCCGGAGCTCTGGGGCCAACGTCCTGACTTTC. Its translation: CASSATPGRRSSGANVLTF. This sequence joins TRBV9 and TRBJ2-6; TRBD1 or TRBD2 may be the D gene (5 bases each). The CDR3 totals 19 residues. V was clipped by 3 bases and J by 0 bases, with 19 bases between them. The germline CDR1 and CDR2 sequences are SGDLS and YYNGEE. The full variable domain, rest sourced from reference TRBV9 and TRBJ2-6, is DSGVTQTPKHLITATGQRVTLRCSPRSGDLSVYWYQQSLDQGLQFLIQYYNGEERAKGNILERFSAQQFPDLHSELNLSSLELGDSALYFCASSATPGRRSSGANVLTFGAGSRLTVL.

This clone was seen once. The chain combines TRBV5-1 with TRBJ2-7, with 14 bases that match TRBD2. CDR1 and CDR2 from the germline V gene are SGHRS and YFSETQ. This CDR3 region has 16 residues. The V and J ends lost 0 bases and 4 bases, in that order; junction bases with no gene match: 3. CDR3 in amino acids: CASSLGGTSGGYEQYF. The DNA of the CDR3 is TGCGCCAGCAGCTTGGGAGGGACTAGCGGGGGATACGAGCAGTACTTC.

This rearrangement joins TRBV28 to TRBJ2-7; D might be TRBD1 or TRBD2, each matching 5 bases. Per the germline V gene, CDR1 is MDHEN and CDR2 is SYDVKM. This CDR3 has 15 residues. The V end was cut by 3 bases, the J end by 2 bases, with 14 bases between. The CDR3 DNA reads TGTGCCAGCAGTTTGGGACCCTTCCTACCCTACGAGCAGTACTTC. It is translated as CASSLGPFLPYEQYF.

This clone was seen a handful of times. This chain links TRBV19 with TRBJ1-3, with D possibly matching TRBD1 (6 bases). This CDR3 has 15 residues. The V gene's germline CDR1 is LNHDA and CDR2 SQIVND (reference sequence). Trimming took 4 bases from V and 4 from J, leaving 14 bases between them. The CDR3 loop is CASSTGGREGNTIYF. In DNA form, the CDR3 reads TGTGCCAGTAGTACCGGGGGCAGGGAAGGAAACACCATATATTTT.

In DNA, the CDR3 is TGTGCCAGCAGTGAAATCGGGGTACTTGAGCAGTTCTTC. It translates to CASSEIGVLEQFF. The J gene is TRBJ2-1, the V gene TRBV25-1, with TRBD2 as a possible D gene (5 bases). Trimming removed 2 bases at V and 9 bases at J, with 11 bases between. The germline gives CDR1 MGHDK, CDR2 SYGVNS. CDR3 length equals 13 residues.

In its sample, this clone was seen once. The chain links TRBV19 to TRBJ1-5, with 10 nucleotides matching TRBD1. Trimming removed 7 bases from V and 1 base from J; junction bases left unmatched: 10. The CDR3 runs 17 residues. From germline, CDR1 is LNHDA and CDR2 SQIVND (reference sequence). CDR3 DNA: TGTGCCAGTAATTTCCGGGACAGGGGAGGCAGCAATCAGCCCCAGCATTTT. Protein: CASNFRDRGGSNQPQHF. The full variable domain, in which reference TRBV19 and TRBJ1-5 provide the parts outside the CDR3, is DGGITQSPKYLFRKEGQNVTLSCEQNLNHDAMYWYRQDPGQGLRLIYYSQIVNDFQKGDIAEGYSVSREKKESFPLTVTSAQKNPTAFYLCASNFRDRGGSNQPQHFGDGTRLSIL.

The chain combines TRBV29-1 with TRBJ1-1, with D unclear. Germline V lookup: CDR1 SQVTM, CDR2 ANQGSEA. The CDR3 totals 10 residues. The V end lost 5 bases, the J end lost 5 bases, and 6 bases lay between the germline ends. The DNA for the CDR3 is TGCAGCGTTTCGAGTACTGAAGCTTTCTTT. Protein product: CSVSSTEAFF.

The J gene is TRBJ1-5, the V gene TRBV28; D remains unclear. The ends were cut back, 4 bases at V and 0 bases at J, with 7 bases in the middle. Germline CDR1 reads MDHEN; CDR2 reads SYDVKM. The CDR3 covers 14 residues. DNA for the CDR3: TGTGCCAGCAGTTCAGTCTATAGCAATCAGCCCCAGCATTTT. Protein: CASSSVYSNQPQHF.

The chain has TRBV28 and TRBJ1-5, with unresolved D. The germline CDR1 and CDR2 sequences are MDHEN and SYDVKM. The CDR3 length is 13 residues. V was shortened by 3 bases and J by 7 bases, with 10 bases between the two germline ends. The CDR3 here is CASSFTGNQPQHF. The CDR3 DNA follows: TGTGCCAGCAGTTTTACGGGGAACCAGCCCCAGCATTTT.